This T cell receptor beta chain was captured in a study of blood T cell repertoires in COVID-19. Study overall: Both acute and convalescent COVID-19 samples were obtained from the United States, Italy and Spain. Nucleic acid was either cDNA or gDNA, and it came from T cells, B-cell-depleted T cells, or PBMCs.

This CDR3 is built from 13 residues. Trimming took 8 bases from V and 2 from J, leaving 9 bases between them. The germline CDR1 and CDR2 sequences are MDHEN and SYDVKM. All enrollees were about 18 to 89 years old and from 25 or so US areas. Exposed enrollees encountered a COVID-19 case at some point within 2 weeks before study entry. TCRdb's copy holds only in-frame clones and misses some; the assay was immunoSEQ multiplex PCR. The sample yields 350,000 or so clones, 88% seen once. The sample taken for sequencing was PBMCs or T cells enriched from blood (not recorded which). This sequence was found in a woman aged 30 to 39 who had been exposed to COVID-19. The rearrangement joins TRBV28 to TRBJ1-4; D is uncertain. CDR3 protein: CASEGLTNEKLFF. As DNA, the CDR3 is TGTGCCAGCGAGGGTTTGACTAATGAAAAACTGTTTTTT. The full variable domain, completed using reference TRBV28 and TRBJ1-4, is DVKVTQSSRYLVKRTGEKVFLECVQDMDHENMFWYRQDPGLGLRLIYFSYDVKMKEKGDIPEGYSVSREKKERFSLILESASTNQTSMYLCASEGLTNEKLFFGSGTQLSVL.